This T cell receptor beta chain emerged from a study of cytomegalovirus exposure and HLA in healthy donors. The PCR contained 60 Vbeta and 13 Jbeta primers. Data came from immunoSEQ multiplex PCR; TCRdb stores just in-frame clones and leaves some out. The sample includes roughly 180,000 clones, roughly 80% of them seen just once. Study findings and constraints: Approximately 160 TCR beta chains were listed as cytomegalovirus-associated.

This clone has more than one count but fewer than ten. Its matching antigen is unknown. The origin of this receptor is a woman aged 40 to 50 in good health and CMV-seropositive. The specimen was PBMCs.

In DNA, the CDR3 is TGTGCCAGTAGACACCAGAACACTGAAGCTTTCTTT. Its translation is CASRHQNTEAFF. The V call is TRBV19, the J call TRBJ1-1; D gene unclear. Trimming shortened V by 6 bases and J by 1 base, and 6 bases separated the two germline ends. Germline V CDR1 and CDR2: LNHDA, SQIVND (reference sequence). The CDR3 sequence is 12 residues long.